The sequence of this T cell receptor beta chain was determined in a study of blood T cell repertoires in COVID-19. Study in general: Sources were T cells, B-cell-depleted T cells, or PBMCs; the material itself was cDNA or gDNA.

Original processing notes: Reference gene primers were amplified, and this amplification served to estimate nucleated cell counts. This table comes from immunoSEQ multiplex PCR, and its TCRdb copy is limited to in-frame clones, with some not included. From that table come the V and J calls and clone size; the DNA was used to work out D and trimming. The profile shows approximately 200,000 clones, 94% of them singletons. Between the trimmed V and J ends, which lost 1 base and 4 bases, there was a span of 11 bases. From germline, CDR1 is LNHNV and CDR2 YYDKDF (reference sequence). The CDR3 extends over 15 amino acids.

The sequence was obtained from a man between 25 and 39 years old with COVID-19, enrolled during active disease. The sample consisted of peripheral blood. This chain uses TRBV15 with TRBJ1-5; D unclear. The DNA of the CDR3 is TGTGCCACCAGCAGAGCGACTGGGTGGAATCAGCCCCAGCATTTT. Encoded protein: CATSRATGWNQPQHF.